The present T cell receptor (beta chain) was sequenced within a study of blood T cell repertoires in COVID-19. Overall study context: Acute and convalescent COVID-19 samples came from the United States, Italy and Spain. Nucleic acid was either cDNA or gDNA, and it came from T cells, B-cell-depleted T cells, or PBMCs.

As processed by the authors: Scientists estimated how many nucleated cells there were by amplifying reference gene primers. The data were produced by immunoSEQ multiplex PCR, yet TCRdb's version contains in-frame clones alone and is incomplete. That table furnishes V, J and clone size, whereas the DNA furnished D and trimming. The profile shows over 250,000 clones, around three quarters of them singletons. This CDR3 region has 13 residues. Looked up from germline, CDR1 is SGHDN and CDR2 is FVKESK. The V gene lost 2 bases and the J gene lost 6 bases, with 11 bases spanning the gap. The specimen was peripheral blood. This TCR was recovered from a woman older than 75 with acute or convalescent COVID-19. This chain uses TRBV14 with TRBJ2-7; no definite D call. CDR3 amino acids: CASSQSPKSEQYF. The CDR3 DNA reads TGTGCCAGCAGCCAATCCCCGAAGAGCGAGCAGTACTTC.